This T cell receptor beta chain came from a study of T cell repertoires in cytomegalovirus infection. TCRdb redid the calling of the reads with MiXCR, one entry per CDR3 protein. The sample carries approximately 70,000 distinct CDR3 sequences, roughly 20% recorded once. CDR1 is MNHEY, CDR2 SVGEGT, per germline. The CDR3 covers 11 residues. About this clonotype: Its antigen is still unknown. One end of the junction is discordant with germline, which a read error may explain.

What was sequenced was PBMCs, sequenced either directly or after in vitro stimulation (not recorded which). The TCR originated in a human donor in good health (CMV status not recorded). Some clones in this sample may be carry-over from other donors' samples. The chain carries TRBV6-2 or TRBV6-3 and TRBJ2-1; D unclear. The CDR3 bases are TGTGCCAGCATGGAAAATAATGACCAGTTCTTC. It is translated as CASMENNDQFF.